This T cell receptor (beta chain) stems from a study of blood T cell repertoires in COVID-19. Generated by immunoSEQ multiplex PCR, the TCRdb table keeps only in-frame clones and is missing some. The sample consists of approximately 290,000 clones, roughly 86% of them appearing once. Trimming removed 2 bases at V and 3 bases at J, with 17 bases between. This CDR3 has 17 residues. Germline-derived CDR1 and CDR2 are LGHNA and YNFKEQ. This chain uses TRBV4-2 with TRBJ2-1; D gene uncertain. This receptor was taken from a woman in her thirties with COVID-19, enrolled during active disease. The specimen sequenced was peripheral blood. CDR3 in amino acids: CASSQTQRLDDYNEQFF. CDR3 in DNA: TGTGCCAGCAGCCAAACCCAAAGGCTAGACGACTACAATGAGCAGTTCTTC.